The clone carrying this TCR beta chain occurred many times. Its antigen remains unknown. Per germline, CDR1 MNHEY and CDR2 SVGEGT. V lost 7 bases to trimming and J lost 5 bases; unmatched junction nucleotides: 1. This CDR3 is built from 11 residues. TCRdb reanalysed the reads using MiXCR and keeps one entry per CDR3 protein. The table includes about 190,000 distinct CDR3 sequences, 28% detected once. This sample was taken from a study of T cell repertoires in cytomegalovirus infection. General study results and limits: Adding up the frequency of public TCR beta families identified people who carried CMV plus the relevant HLA.

Sequenced input: PBMCs. This TCR derives from a human donor in good health (CMV status not recorded). Some clones in this sample may be carry-over from other donors' samples. The chain carries TRBV6-2 or TRBV6-3 and TRBJ1-1; 7 bases are shared with TRBD1. CDR3 nucleotides: TGTGCCAGCACACAGGGGACTGAAGCTTTCTTT. Its translation is CASTQGTEAFF.